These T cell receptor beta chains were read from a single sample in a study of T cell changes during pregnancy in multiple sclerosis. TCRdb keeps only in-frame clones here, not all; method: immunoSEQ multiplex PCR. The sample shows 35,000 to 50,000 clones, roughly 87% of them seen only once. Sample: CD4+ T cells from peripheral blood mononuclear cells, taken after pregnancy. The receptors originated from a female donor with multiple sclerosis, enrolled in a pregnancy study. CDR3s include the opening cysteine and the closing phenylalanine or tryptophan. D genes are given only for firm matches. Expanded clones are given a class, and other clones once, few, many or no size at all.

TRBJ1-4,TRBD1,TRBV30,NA,CAWSDRANEKLFF,TGTGCCTGGTCGGACAGGGCCAATGAAAAACTGTTTTTT
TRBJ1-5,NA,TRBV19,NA,CASSVGQGNQPQHF,TGTGCCAGTAGTGTCGGACAAGGCAATCAGCCCCAGCATTTT
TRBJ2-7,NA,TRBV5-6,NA,CASSLAGRGGGNYEQYF,TGTGCCAGCAGCTTGGCGGGCCGAGGAGGCGGGAACTACGAGCAGTACTTC
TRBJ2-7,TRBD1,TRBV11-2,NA,CASSLDRTTYEQYF,TGTGCCAGCAGCCTGGACAGGACAACCTACGAGCAGTACTTC
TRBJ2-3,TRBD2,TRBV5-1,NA,CASRLAGASTDTQYF,TGCGCCAGCCGACTAGCGGGGGCTAGCACAGATACGCAGTATTTT
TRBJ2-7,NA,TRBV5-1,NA,CASSLDGSSYEQYF,TGCGCCAGCAGCCTTGACGGGAGCTCCTACGAGCAGTACTTC
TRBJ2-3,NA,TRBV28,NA,CASSLLVDTQYF,TGTGCCAGCAGTTTACTAGTTGATACGCAGTATTTT
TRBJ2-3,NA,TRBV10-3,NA,CAIRGGSTDTQYF,TGTGCCATCAGAGGCGGTAGCACAGATACGCAGTATTTT
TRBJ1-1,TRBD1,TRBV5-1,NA,CASRENGAGGNTEAFF,TGCGCCAGCAGGGAAAACGGGGCAGGGGGGAACACTGAAGCTTTCTTT
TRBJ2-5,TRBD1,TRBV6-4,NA,CASSGDRGRGETQYF,TGTGCCAGCAGCGGGGACAGGGGGCGAGGAGAGACCCAGTACTTC
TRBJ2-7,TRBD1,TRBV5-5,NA,CASSPGTGLYEQYF,TGTGCCAGCAGCCCCGGGACAGGACTCTACGAGCAGTACTTC
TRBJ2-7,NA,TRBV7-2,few,CASSSSQYEQYF,TGTGCCAGCAGCTCAAGCCAATACGAGCAGTACTTC
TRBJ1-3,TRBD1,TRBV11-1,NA,CASSGGDSKRNTIYF,TGTGCCAGCTCCGGTGGGGACAGTAAGAGAAACACCATATATTTT
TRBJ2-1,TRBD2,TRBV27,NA,CASSLEETSGTSSYNEQFF,TGTGCCAGCAGTTTGGAGGAGACTAGCGGAACGAGCTCCTACAATGAGCAGTTCTTC
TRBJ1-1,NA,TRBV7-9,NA,CASSTPGDRTEAFF,TGTGCCAGCAGCACCCCGGGGGATCGCACTGAAGCTTTCTTT
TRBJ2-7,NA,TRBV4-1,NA,CASSPGTSSYEQYF,TGCGCCAGCAGCCCCGGGACTTCTTCCTACGAGCAGTACTTC
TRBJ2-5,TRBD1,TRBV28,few,CASSLSLGGGETQYF,TGTGCCAGCAGTTTAAGCCTAGGGGGCGGGGAGACCCAGTACTTC
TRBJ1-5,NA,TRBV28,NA,CASSTAKDKPQHF,TGTGCCAGCAGTACCGCAAAGGACAAGCCCCAGCATTTT
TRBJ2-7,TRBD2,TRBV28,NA,CASRPTGTSGRQYF,TGTGCCAGCAGACCGACAGGGACTAGCGGGAGACAGTACTTC
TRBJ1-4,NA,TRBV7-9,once,CASSATATNEKLFF,TGTGCCAGCAGTGCGACAGCAACTAATGAAAAACTGTTTTTT
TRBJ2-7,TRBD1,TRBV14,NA,CASSHPDRGGPTYEQYF,TGTGCCAGCAGCCACCCGGACAGGGGGGGTCCTACCTACGAGCAGTACTTC
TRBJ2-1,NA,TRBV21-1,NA,CASNPKKSRREKGGYNEQFF,TGTGCCAGCAACCCCAAGAAGTCGCGGCGGGAGAAGGGGGGCTACAATGAGCAGTTCTTC
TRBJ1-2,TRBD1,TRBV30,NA,CAWNSQGARSGYTF,TGTGCCTGGAATTCCCAGGGGGCGCGTAGCGGCTACACCTTC
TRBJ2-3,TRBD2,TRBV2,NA,CASSQLAGVTTDTQYF,TGTGCCAGCAGCCAGTTAGCGGGAGTAACCACAGATACGCAGTATTTT
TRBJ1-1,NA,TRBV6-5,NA,CASSYQGRGMNTEAFF,TGTGCCAGCAGTTACCAGGGGAGGGGGATGAACACTGAAGCTTTCTTT
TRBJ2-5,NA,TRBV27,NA,CASSSRKGETQYF,TGTGCCAGCAGTTCAAGAAAGGGGGAGACCCAGTACTTC
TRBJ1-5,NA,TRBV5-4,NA,CASSLDGDQPQHF,TGTGCCAGCAGCTTGGACGGGGATCAGCCCCAGCATTTT
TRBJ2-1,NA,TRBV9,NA,CASTRRLDYNEQFF,TGTGCCAGCACCAGGAGGCTGGATTACAATGAGCAGTTCTTC
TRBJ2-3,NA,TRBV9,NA,CASSVTGSSTDTQYF,TGTGCCAGCAGCGTAACTGGTTCTAGCACAGATACGCAGTATTTT